This T cell receptor (beta chain) was sequenced in a study of blood T cell repertoires in COVID-19. Across the study: Sites in the United States, Italy and Spain provided acute and convalescent COVID-19 samples.

This table comes from immunoSEQ multiplex PCR, and its TCRdb copy is limited to in-frame clones, with some not included. The sample carries roughly 57,000 clones, around 87% recorded once. Germline V CDR1 and CDR2: SGDLS, YYNGEE. The CDR3 totals 16 residues. V lost 4 bases and J lost 7; bases outside the gene matches: 13. The rearrangement uses TRBV9 and TRBJ2-1, with 8 nucleotides matching TRBD1. This receptor was identified in a man between 60 and 70 years old with active or convalescent COVID-19. Material for sequencing was peripheral blood. For the CDR3, the DNA is TGTGCCAGCAGCACCGAGACGACAGGGGCGCGGAATGAGCAGTTCTTC. This gives the protein CASSTETTGARNEQFF.